The rows below give T cell receptor beta chains drawn from one sample of a study of low-dose radiotherapy and immunotherapy resistance in tumors. MiXCR, run by TCRdb on the reads, gives a single entry per CDR3 protein. The sample contains tens of thousands of distinct CDR3 sequences, 18% of which appear only once. Sequences were derived from PBMCs, sampled before treatment. All receptors derive from a male donor with prostate cancer. Each CDR3 is given with its conserved first and last residue. A D gene is named only where the DNA matches it firmly. Part of the rows lack a size; the others show once, few, many or a class for expanded clones.

>many|16|TRBJ2-3|TRBV6-1|TRBD2
TGTGCCAGCAGTGAAGGAGCGGGGGCCTTCACAGATACGCAGTATTTT
CASSEGAGAFTDTQYF
>NA|13|TRBJ1-5|TRBV7-2|NA
TGTGCCAGCAGCACTAGCGCGGGCCAGCCCCAGCATTTT
CASSTSAGQPQHF
>many|12|TRBJ2-1|TRBV6-4|NA
TGTGCCAGCCTGGGACTGTACAATGAGCAGTTCTTC
CASLGLYNEQFF
>many|12|TRBJ1-2|TRBV6-2/TRBV6-3|NA
TGTGCCAGCAGTCTGGACAGAAATGGCTACACCTTC
CASSLDRNGYTF
>many|16|TRBJ2-6|TRBV7-2|NA
TGTGCCAGCAGCTTAGTTGGAGGGGACGGGGCCAACGTCCTGACTTTC
CASSLVGGDGANVLTF
>many|13|TRBJ2-3|TRBV11-2|NA
TGTGCCAGCAGAATCATAGGGGCAGATACGCAGTATTTT
CASRIIGADTQYF
>many|14|TRBJ2-5|TRBV12-3/TRBV12-4|TRBD2
TGTGCCAGCAGTCGGCGGGGGGGCTATCAGACCCAGTACTTC
CASSRRGGYQTQYF
>many|16|TRBJ2-5|TRBV7-2|NA
TGTGCCAGCAGCTTAGCGGAGCCCTCGGGGATCAAGACCCAGTACTTC
CASSLAEPSGIKTQYF
>NA|14|TRBJ1-2|TRBV20-1|NA
TGCAGTGCTAGAGTCCCGGGAGGAACCTATGGCTACACCTTC
CSARVPGGTYGYTF
>many|15|TRBJ2-1|TRBV7-8|NA
TGTGCCAGCAGCTTAGACAGGGACTTGATCAATGAGCAGTTCTTC
CASSLDRDLINEQFF
>many|17|TRBJ2-3|TRBV30|NA
TGTGCCTGGAGCCAAAGGTTCCAGAGCCATAGCACAGATACGCAGTATTTT
CAWSQRFQSHSTDTQYF
>many|18|TRBJ2-3|TRBV11-2|NA
TGTGCCAGCAGCCTAATCCCTTCAGGGTGGAGTGGCACAGATACGCAGTATTTT
CASSLIPSGWSGTDTQYF
>many|13|TRBJ1-5|TRBV27|NA
TGTGCCAGCAATTGGTCAGGGAGGCAGCCCCAGCATTTT
CASNWSGRQPQHF
>few|13|TRBJ1-6|TRBV7-9|NA
TGTGCCAGCAGCTTGACGAGGCCGGCACCCCTCCACTTT
CASSLTRPAPLHF
>NA|15|TRBJ1-2|TRBV5-1|NA
TGCGCCAGCAGCTCTGTCCCCAGGGTCAGCGGGGGCTACACCTTC
CASSSVPRVSGGYTF
>many|13|TRBJ2-3|TRBV10-3|NA
TGTGCCACCGGGCCCGAAACAACAGATACGCAGTATTTT
CATGPETTDTQYF
>many|16|TRBJ2-3|TRBV2|TRBD1
TGTGCCAGCAGTGAAAAGGACAGGGAAGTTGGAGATACGCAGTATTTT
CASSEKDREVGDTQYF
>many|17|TRBJ2-6|TRBV18|NA
TGTGCCAGCTCACCGTTGGATTCCGGCGCTGGGGCCAACGTCCTGACTTTC
CASSPLDSGAGANVLTF
>many|14|TRBJ1-2|TRBV5-1|NA
TGCGCCAGCAGCTTGGCGGGTAACAGAAAGAGCTACACCTTC
CASSLAGNRKSYTF
>many|14|TRBJ1-2|TRBV5-1|NA
TGCGCCAGCAGCTTGGAGATCGGGTCCGATGGCTACACCTTC
CASSLEIGSDGYTF
>NA|15|TRBJ1-3|TRBV28|NA
TGTGCCAGCAGCCCCGGGACGGTCTCTGGAAACACCATATATTTT
CASSPGTVSGNTIYF
>many|13|TRBJ2-5|TRBV28|NA
TGTGCTTCGGGGATAGGACCGCAAGAGACCCAGTACTTC
CASGIGPQETQYF
>many|11|TRBJ2-5|TRBV29-1|NA
TGCAGCGTTGGAGTTTCGGAGACCCAGTACTTC
CSVGVSETQYF
>many|12|TRBJ1-1|TRBV10-3|NA
TGTGCCATCAGTCCCAGCAACACTGAAGCTTTCTTT
CAISPSNTEAFF
>many|16|TRBJ2-1|TRBV20-1|NA
TGCAGTGCTAGAGATAGTGGAGGGGGAACATACAATGAGCAGTTCTTC
CSARDSGGGTYNEQFF
>many|14|TRBJ2-7|TRBV7-2|NA
TGTGCCAGCAGCGGAGACGGGATTACCTACGAGCAGTACTTC
CASSGDGITYEQYF
>few|15|TRBJ2-1|TRBV7-2|TRBD2
TGTGCCAGCAGTCGTACCATCGGACTAGCCAATGAGCAGTTCTTC
CASSRTIGLANEQFF
>many|13|TRBJ2-5|TRBV19|NA
TGTGCCAGTAGTATAAGGGAACAAGAGACCCAGTACTTC
CASSIREQETQYF
>many|15|TRBJ2-3|TRBV6-2/TRBV6-3|TRBD2
TGTGCCAGCAGTCCGGGACTAGTATTTATGGATACGCAGTATTTT
CASSPGLVFMDTQYF
>many|14|TRBJ2-1|TRBV27|TRBD2
TGTGCCAGCAGCAGACTAGCGGGGTACAATGAGCAGTTCTTC
CASSRLAGYNEQFF
>many|11|TRBJ1-1|TRBV28|TRBD1
TGTGCCAGCATTCAGGACAGGGGAGCTTTCTTT
CASIQDRGAFF
>many|13|TRBJ2-5|TRBV12-3/TRBV12-4|NA
TGTGCCACCCGGGGCTGGGGCCAAGAGACCCAGTACTTC
CATRGWGQETQYF
>NA|16|TRBJ2-2|TRBV2|NA
TGTGCCAGCAGCGCCCTCCGGGACTCCTCCACCGGGGAGCTGTTTTTT
CASSALRDSSTGELFF
>NA|14|TRBJ1-2|TRBV6-2/TRBV6-3|NA
TGTGCCAGCAGTTACTACAAGCAAGGGTATGGCTACACCTTC
CASSYYKQGYGYTF
>many|13|TRBJ1-1|TRBV5-4|NA
TGTGCCAGCAGCTTTGGGAGGAACACTGAAGCTTTCTTT
CASSFGRNTEAFF
>NA|14|TRBJ2-7|TRBV6-5|NA
TGTGCCAGCAGTTATTATGGGACCAGCTACGAGCAGTACTTC
CASSYYGTSYEQYF
>many|14|TRBJ2-7|TRBV11-1|TRBD2
TGTGCCAGCAGCCCCACGGGGGGTACGAGCGAGCAGTACTTC
CASSPTGGTSEQYF
>many|15|TRBJ2-1|TRBV2|TRBD2
TGTGCCAGCAGTGAAAACCGGGGGGGATCGAATGAGCAGTTCTTC
CASSENRGGSNEQFF
>many|12|TRBJ1-2|TRBV29-1|NA
TGCAGCGTTTTTGGAGATAACTATGGCTACACCTTC
CSVFGDNYGYTF
>few|15|TRBJ1-6|TRBV5-3|TRBD1
TGTGCCAGCAGCTTTTCCGGGACAGTTAATTCACCCCTCCACTTT
CASSFSGTVNSPLHF
>many|13|TRBJ2-7|TRBV3-1|NA
TGTGCCAGCAGCCCTATGGATGTGTACGAGCAGTACTTC
CASSPMDVYEQYF
>many|17|TRBJ2-5|TRBV6-2/TRBV6-3|TRBD2
TGTGCCAGCAGTACTCGGCTAGCGGGGGGGTTCAGGGAGACCCAGTACTTC
CASSTRLAGGFRETQYF